This T cell receptor beta chain was sequenced during a study of cytotoxic CD8 clonotypes in ibrutinib-treated CLL. Study-wide results and caveats: Sustained-remission and progressing patients had different sampling times.

This clone occurred once. Its antigen remains unknown. The CDR3 loop spans 15 amino acids. Germline assignment: CDR1 SNHLY and CDR2 FYNNEI. The ends were cut back, 6 bases at V and 2 bases at J, with 14 bases in the middle. Measured with immunoSEQ multiplex PCR; TCRdb has only the in-frame clones, and not every one. The table shows roughly 150,000 clones, with about four fifths occurring only once. The sample in question was PBMCs, obtained after 12 months of ibrutinib treatment. The V and J genes are TRBV2 and TRBJ1-3, with D tentatively TRBD1 (6 bases). The sequence derives from a human donor with chronic lymphocytic leukemia. The CDR3 DNA reads as TGTGCCAGCAGGGAAACAGGGTCCCCTGGAAACACCATATATTTT. Amino acid sequence: CASRETGSPGNTIYF.